This T cell receptor beta chain stems from a study of T cell responses to AZD1222 COVID-19 vaccine. Germline CDR1 reads MNHEY; CDR2 reads SMNVEV (reference sequence). CDR3 size: 17 residues. The V end lost 2 bases, the J end lost 0 bases, and 14 bases lay between the germline ends. Data came from immunoSEQ multiplex PCR; TCRdb stores just in-frame clones and leaves some out. The sample lists roughly 86,000 clones; around 84% were seen once. The TCR sequence derives from an adult who received the AZD1222 COVID-19 vaccine. The J gene is TRBJ2-1, the V gene TRBV27; D remains ambiguous. Sequencing was performed on peripheral blood, taken 28 days after the second AZD1222 dose. CDR3 nucleotides: TGTGCCAGCAGTTTAAACACTGATCTAAGCTCCTACAATGAGCAGTTCTTC. Amino acids: CASSLNTDLSSYNEQFF.